This T cell receptor (beta chain) was obtained from a study of CD8 T cells in ankylosing spondylitis. The CDR3 runs 14 residues. V shed 4 bases and J shed 3 bases, with 14 bases lying between them. From germline, CDR1 is SGDLS and CDR2 YYNGEE. Each CDR3 protein is one row after TCRdb ran MiXCR on the 5' RACE reads. Among approximately 520,000 distinct CDR3 sequences, 5.3% were seen once, and the ten largest hold roughly 3.5%. This clonotype came up a few times. Its target is unknown. Study outcomes and limitations: A TCR beta motif of roughly 8 highly homologous variants seemed to mark ankylosing spondylitis blood.

The receptor was isolated from a male donor with ankylosing spondylitis. The source material was blood, either unsorted or a sorted T cell fraction (not recorded which). V and J are TRBV9 and TRBJ2-7, with D possibly TRBD2 on 6 matching bases. CDR3 sequence (DNA): TGTGCCAGCAGCCCGGGACTCCAAGGCTACGAGCAGTACTTC. Its protein product is CASSPGLQGYEQYF.